The 12 T cell receptor beta chains reported below all come from one sample, sequenced in a study of cytomegalovirus exposure and HLA in healthy donors (dated by TCRdb to 2017 to 2019). Library prep was done by the immunoSEQ multiplex PCR assay. For the multiplex PCR, a mixture combining 60 forward primers for TCR Vbeta segments and 13 reverse primers for TCR Jbeta segments was used. Here the immuneACCESS table is served through TCRdb, limited to in-frame sequences with V and J called. Missing clones are a known gap in these copies; in checked studies unresolved V genes cover under half, and the rest lacks a known reason. The sample data list over 150,000 clones, and 85% of these were observed just once. Jointly, the top ten make up 1% of the sample. Sequenced sample: PBMCs. These receptor sequences come from a boy between 2 and 10 years old in good health and CMV-seronegative.

The CDR3 nucleotides read TGTGCCAGCAGGTCAAAGGTGGGAGGTCGAGAGACCCAGTACTTC. Encoded protein: CASRSKVGGRETQYF. This chain connects TRBV6-1 to TRBJ2-5, with D tentatively TRBD2 (6 bases). This CDR3 region has 15 residues. Trimming took off 6 bases at V and 4 bases at J, with 18 bases between the two ends. CDR1 is MNHNS and CDR2 is SASEGT in the germline V gene.

The V call is TRBV19, the J call TRBJ1-2, with unresolved D. The CDR3 totals 12 residues. With 1 base removed from V and 8 bases from J, the gap between germline ends came to 8 bases. Germline V gene sequence: CDR1 LNHDA, CDR2 SQIVND (reference sequence). The CDR3 region has the DNA TGTGCCAGTAGTATAGGAGAGGGAGGCTACACCTTC. It encodes CASSIGEGGYTF.

The rearrangement joins TRBV5-4 to TRBJ2-7, with 8 nucleotides matching TRBD2. Trimming cost V 0 bases and J 6 bases; bases outside gene matches: 11. The V gene's germline CDR1 is SGHNT and CDR2 YYREEE (reference sequence). The CDR3 loop spans 16 amino acids. The CDR3 loop is CASSLGGLSGIAEQYF. The CDR3 coding sequence is TGTGCCAGCAGCTTGGGTGGGCTTAGCGGGATTGCCGAGCAGTACTTC. Filled out from reference TRBV5-4 and TRBJ2-7, the complete variable domain reads ETGVTQSPTHLIKTRGQQVTLRCSSQSGHNTVSWYQQALGQGPQFIFQYYREEENGRGNFPPRFSGLQFPNYSSELNVNALELDDSALYLCASSLGGLSGIAEQYFGPGTRLTVT.

V usage is TRBV28 and J usage is TRBJ2-5; the match to TRBD2 covers 12 bases. Germline CDR1 and CDR2: MDHEN and SYDVKM. J gave up 2 bases and V 5 bases, and 6 bases lay outside the gene matches. The CDR3 has 16 amino acids. For the CDR3, the DNA is TGTGCCAGCAGTGTCAGGACTAGCGGGACTCAAGAGACCCAGTACTTC. It codes for CASSVRTSGTQETQYF.

This clone appeared a few times. V and J are TRBV5-1 and TRBJ1-2, with 7 bases matching TRBD1. Losses at the gene ends were 3 bases for V and 2 bases for J; bases not matched to a gene: 22. The CDR3 runs 20 residues. Germline CDR1 SGHRS, CDR2 YFSETQ. The CDR3 spells CASSSPRADTGANENYGYTF. The CDR3, as DNA: TGCGCCAGCAGCTCGCCGAGAGCCGACACAGGGGCAAACGAAAACTATGGCTACACCTTC.

This chain connects TRBV5-1 to TRBJ2-5; 8 bases match TRBD2. Germline assignment: CDR1 SGHRS and CDR2 YFSETQ. V lost 4 bases, J lost 2 bases, and 16 bases stayed unmatched. The CDR3 length is 18 residues. The DNA for the CDR3 is TGCGCCAGCAGCCTGCCGCGAGCGGGGGACTTGGGGCAAGAGACCCAGTACTTC. It specifies CASSLPRAGDLGQETQYF. The full variable domain, with the rest looked up from reference TRBV5-1 and TRBJ2-5, is KAGVTQTPRYLIKTRGQQVTLSCSPISGHRSVSWYQQTPGQGLQFLFEYFSETQRNKGNFPGRFSGRQFSNSRSEMNVSTLELGDSALYLCASSLPRAGDLGQETQYFGPGTRLLVL.

This clone was counted between two and nine times. V gene TRBV7-9 combines with J gene TRBJ2-4, with D hard to call. Trimming took 1 base from V and 0 from J, leaving 7 bases between them. The germline V gene has CDR1 SEHNR and CDR2 FQNEAQ (reference sequence). The CDR3 runs to 15 residues. CDR3 amino acids: CASSLDSLAKNIQYF. CDR3 nucleotide sequence: TGTGCCAGCAGCTTAGACAGCCTAGCCAAAAACATTCAGTACTTC.

For the CDR3, the DNA is TGCGCCAGCAGCACAACCGGCGGGGGGGCCCGGCGGGGGTATTTT. Its protein product is CASSTTGGGARRGYF. V and J are TRBV4-1 and TRBJ2-3, with 9 bases that match TRBD2. J gave up 14 bases and V 5 bases, and 17 bases lay outside the gene matches. Germline V gene sequence: CDR1 MGHRA, CDR2 YSYEKL. The CDR3 loop spans 15 amino acids.

The gene calls are TRBV29-1 and TRBJ2-1, with 10 bases aligning to TRBD1. The CDR3 length is 13 residues. The germline V gene encodes CDR1 SQVTM and CDR2 ANQGSEA. Losses at the gene ends were 5 bases for V and 8 bases for J; bases not matched to a gene: 6. The CDR3 here is CSVWTGGRHEQFF. The CDR3 DNA follows: TGCAGCGTTTGGACAGGGGGTCGGCATGAGCAGTTCTTC.

This chain links TRBV6-1 with TRBJ1-5; possible D gene TRBD1, 6 bases. CDR3 length: 14 amino acids. Trimming shortened V by 6 bases and J by 4 bases, and 13 bases separated the two germline ends. Germline V lookup: CDR1 MNHNS, CDR2 SASEGT. Here the CDR3 DNA reads TGTGCCAGCAGCTGGACAGCCCCGAATCAGCCCCAGCATTTT. It is translated as CASSWTAPNQPQHF.

The rearrangement joins TRBV5-4 to TRBJ1-1; TRBD1 might be the D (5 bases). CDR1 and CDR2 from the germline V gene are SGHNT and YYREEE (reference sequence). The length of the CDR3 is 11 residues. V lost 4 bases, J lost 8 bases, and 9 bases lay in between. The CDR3 DNA reads as TGTGCCAGCAGCCTGAGGACAGAAGCTTTCTTT. Translating it yields CASSLRTEAFF.

This sequence joins TRBV5-6 and TRBJ1-1; weak D call: TRBD1 (5 bases). With 6 bases removed from V and 6 bases from J, the gap between germline ends came to 15 bases. In germline, CDR1 is SGHDT, CDR2 YYEEEE. CDR3 size: 13 residues. The CDR3 DNA reads as TGTGCCAGCAAGCCTCGGCAGGGCTCTGAAGCTTTCTTT. Translation: CASKPRQGSEAFF. Full variable domain (outside the CDR3, taken from reference TRBV5-6 and TRBJ1-1): DAGVTQSPTHLIKTRGQQVTLRCSPKSGHDTVSWYQQALGQGPQFIFQYYEEEERQRGNFPDRFSGHQFPNYSSELNVNALLLGDSALYLCASKPRQGSEAFFGQGTRLTVV.